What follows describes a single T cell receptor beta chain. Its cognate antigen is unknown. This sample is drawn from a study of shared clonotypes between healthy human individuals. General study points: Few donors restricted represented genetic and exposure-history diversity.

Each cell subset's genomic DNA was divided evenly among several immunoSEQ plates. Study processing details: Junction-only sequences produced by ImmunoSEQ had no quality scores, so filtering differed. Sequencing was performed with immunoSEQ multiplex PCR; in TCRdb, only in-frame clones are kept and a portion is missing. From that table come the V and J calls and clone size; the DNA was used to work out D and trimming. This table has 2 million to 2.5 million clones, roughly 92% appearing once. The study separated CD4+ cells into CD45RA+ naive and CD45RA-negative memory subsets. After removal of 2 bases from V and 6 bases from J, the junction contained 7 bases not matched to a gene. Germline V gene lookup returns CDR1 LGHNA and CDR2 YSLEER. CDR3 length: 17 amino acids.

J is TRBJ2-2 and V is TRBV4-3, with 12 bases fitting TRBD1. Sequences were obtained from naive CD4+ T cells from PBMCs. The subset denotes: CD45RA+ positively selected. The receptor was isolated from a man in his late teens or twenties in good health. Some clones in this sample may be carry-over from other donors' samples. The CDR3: CASSQQQGQGAPGELFF. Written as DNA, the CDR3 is TGCGCCAGCAGCCAACAGCAGGGACAGGGGGCGCCCGGGGAGCTGTTTTTT.